This T cell receptor beta chain was sequenced during a study of blood T cell repertoires in COVID-19. Study-level background: Sites in the United States, Italy and Spain provided acute and convalescent COVID-19 samples. The analysed material was cDNA or gDNA that came from T cells, B-cell-depleted T cells, or PBMCs.

CDR3 size: 15 residues. CDR1 is LGHNA and CDR2 is YNFKEQ in the germline V gene. With 0 bases removed from V and 9 bases from J, the gap between germline ends came to 12 bases. As originally analysed: Reference gene primer amplification gave nucleated cell count estimates. Sequenced by immunoSEQ multiplex PCR; TCRdb stores in-frame clones only, minus some. The D gene and trimming were derived from the DNA, and the V and J assignments and clone size from that table. The repertoire holds a few hundred thousand clones, with 80% to 90% as singletons. Two negative PCRs, clearance, or symptom resolution had been documented for recovered Cohort 3 donors.

The chain links TRBV4-2 to TRBJ1-6; D might be TRBD1 (6 bases). This TCR was recovered from a man younger than 40 who had recovered from COVID-19. Material: PBMCs or T cells enriched from blood (not recorded which). CDR3 DNA: TGTGCCAGCAGCCAAGAAGAGGGGGTGGGTTCACCCCTCCACTTT. Protein sequence: CASSQEEGVGSPLHF.